This record concerns one TCR beta chain sequence. The data derive from a study of beta chain features in type 1 diabetes. The whole isolated RNA underwent reverse transcription, so sequencing captured expressed TCRB transcripts. Clones were read by immunoSEQ multiplex PCR, and TCRdb kept only the in-frame ones, dropping some. The data show 900,000 or so clones, about a sixth seen once. CDR3 length equals 16 residues. Per germline, CDR1 LNHNV and CDR2 YYDKDF (reference sequence). The V segment lost 1 base and the J segment 3 bases; nucleotides outside the gene matches: 5. This clonotype originated in a young woman in good health. Sequencing used naive CD4+ T cells from blood. The chain links TRBV15 to TRBJ2-1; 8 bases align to TRBD2. This chain's CDR3 is CATSRVGGAGYNEQFF. CDR3 sequence (DNA): TGTGCCACCAGCAGAGTCGGGGGGGCCGGCTACAATGAGCAGTTCTTC.